Listed below are T cell receptor beta chains from one sample, sequenced in a study of T cell repertoires in cytomegalovirus infection. MiXCR was run by TCRdb on the reads, yielding one entry per CDR3 protein. This table has roughly 700,000 distinct CDR3 sequences, roughly 30% appearing once. No antigen has been assigned to these receptors. The sequences come from cultured PBMCs, collected from culture after CMV antigen stimulation. These receptors originate from a human donor in good health (CMV status not recorded). Some clones in this sample may be carry-over from other donors' samples. Each CDR3 is given with its conserved first and last residue. A D gene is named only where the DNA matches it firmly. Size is stated for part of the rows, as once, few or many counts, or as a class when the clone is expanded.

clone size: .; D gene: .; J gene: TRBJ2-3; V gene: TRBV7-4; CDR3 protein: CASSHQTPGTDTQYF; CDR3 DNA: TGTGCCAGCAGCCATCAAACCCCTGGCACAGATACGCAGTATTTT
clone size: .; D gene: .; J gene: TRBJ2-7; V gene: TRBV7-9; CDR3 protein: CASSLVQVSYEQYF; CDR3 DNA: TGTGCCAGCAGCTTAGTCCAAGTATCCTACGAGCAGTACTTC
clone size: few; D gene: TRBD2; J gene: TRBJ2-1; V gene: TRBV11-2; CDR3 protein: CASRGLAGMYNEQFF; CDR3 DNA: TGTGCCAGCAGAGGACTAGCGGGAATGTACAATGAGCAGTTCTTC
clone size: few; D gene: TRBD1; J gene: TRBJ1-4; V gene: TRBV7-2; CDR3 protein: CASSLGTGREKLFF; CDR3 DNA: TGTGCCAGCAGCCTCGGGACAGGGCGAGAAAAACTGTTTTTT
clone size: .; D gene: .; J gene: TRBJ2-1; V gene: TRBV6-8; CDR3 protein: CASTTSESYNEQFF; CDR3 DNA: TGTGCCAGCACTACGTCGGAGTCCTACAATGAGCAGTTCTTC
clone size: few; D gene: .; J gene: TRBJ2-3; V gene: TRBV7-2; CDR3 protein: CASTSTLDRDTQYF; CDR3 DNA: TGTGCCAGCACCTCGACCTTGGATCGGGATACGCAGTATTTT
clone size: .; D gene: TRBD1; J gene: TRBJ1-2; V gene: TRBV7-2; CDR3 protein: CASSLGQTNYGYTF; CDR3 DNA: TGTGCCAGCAGCTTGGGACAGACCAACTATGGCTACACCTTC
clone size: .; D gene: .; J gene: TRBJ2-5; V gene: TRBV11-2; CDR3 protein: CASSLERTSGATQYF; CDR3 DNA: TGTGCCAGCAGCTTAGAACGGACGTCCGGGGCAACCCAGTACTTC
clone size: .; D gene: .; J gene: TRBJ1-4; V gene: TRBV4-1; CDR3 protein: CASSQPPGRPKLFF; CDR3 DNA: TGCGCCAGCAGCCAACCTCCGGGGCGTCCTAAACTGTTTTTT
clone size: many; D gene: .; J gene: TRBJ2-2; V gene: TRBV7-8; CDR3 protein: CASSSRGLVGGELFF; CDR3 DNA: TGTGCCAGCAGCTCCCGGGGGCTAGTAGGCGGGGAGCTGTTTTTT
clone size: few; D gene: TRBD2; J gene: TRBJ2-1; V gene: TRBV5-5; CDR3 protein: CASQLWGGEGEQFF; CDR3 DNA: TGTGCCAGCCAGCTCTGGGGGGGGGAAGGGGAGCAGTTCTTC
clone size: many; D gene: TRBD1; J gene: TRBJ2-1; V gene: TRBV7-2; CDR3 protein: CASRFDRGSYNEQFF; CDR3 DNA: TGTGCCAGCAGATTCGACAGGGGTTCCTACAATGAGCAGTTCTTC
clone size: .; D gene: .; J gene: TRBJ1-5; V gene: TRBV12-3/TRBV12-4; CDR3 protein: CASSLEIGEDQPQHF; CDR3 DNA: TGTGCCAGCAGTTTAGAAATCGGAGAAGATCAGCCCCAGCATTTT
clone size: few; D gene: .; J gene: TRBJ1-3; V gene: TRBV4-1; CDR3 protein: CASSQGQWSDTIYF; CDR3 DNA: TGCGCCAGCAGCCAAGGACAGTGGTCGGACACCATATATTTT
clone size: .; D gene: .; J gene: TRBJ1-1; V gene: TRBV6-5; CDR3 protein: CASSQDPRGEAFF; CDR3 DNA: TGTGCCAGCAGTCAAGACCCTAGAGGGGAAGCTTTCTTT
clone size: .; D gene: TRBD2; J gene: TRBJ2-1; V gene: TRBV7-9; CDR3 protein: CASSLVGGGAYNEQFF; CDR3 DNA: TGTGCCAGCAGCTTAGTCGGCGGGGGGGCCTACAATGAGCAGTTCTTC
clone size: many; D gene: .; J gene: TRBJ1-1; V gene: TRBV7-8; CDR3 protein: CASSPRREGTTEAFF; CDR3 DNA: TGTGCCAGCAGCCCTAGGCGGGAGGGGACCACTGAAGCTTTCTTT
clone size: .; D gene: .; J gene: TRBJ2-7; V gene: TRBV19; CDR3 protein: CASRGAETFYEQYF; CDR3 DNA: TGTGCCAGTAGAGGAGCGGAAACCTTCTACGAGCAGTACTTC
clone size: .; D gene: .; J gene: TRBJ1-4; V gene: TRBV12-3/TRBV12-4; CDR3 protein: CASSLGQSDEKLFF; CDR3 DNA: TGTGCCAGCAGTTTAGGGCAGTCTGATGAAAAACTGTTTTTT
clone size: few; D gene: TRBD2; J gene: TRBJ2-3; V gene: TRBV20-1; CDR3 protein: CSARTSGYTDTQYF; CDR3 DNA: TGCAGTGCGAGGACTAGCGGGTACACAGATACGCAGTATTTT
clone size: few; D gene: TRBD2; J gene: TRBJ2-1; V gene: TRBV12-3/TRBV12-4; CDR3 protein: CASRGTSGSYEQFF; CDR3 DNA: TGTGCCAGCAGGGGGACTAGCGGGAGCTATGAGCAGTTCTTC
clone size: .; D gene: TRBD2; J gene: TRBJ2-3; V gene: TRBV6-2/TRBV6-3; CDR3 protein: CASSDTSGRGTDTQYF; CDR3 DNA: TGTGCCAGCAGCGATACTAGCGGGAGAGGGACAGATACGCAGTATTTT
clone size: .; D gene: .; J gene: TRBJ2-5; V gene: TRBV10-3; CDR3 protein: CAISEEVEKRETQYF; CDR3 DNA: TGTGCCATCAGTGAGGAGGTCGAGAAAAGGGAGACCCAGTACTTC
clone size: few; D gene: .; J gene: TRBJ2-1; V gene: TRBV7-2; CDR3 protein: CASSLKNNEQFF; CDR3 DNA: TGTGCCAGCAGCTTAAAAAACAATGAGCAGTTCTTC
clone size: few; D gene: .; J gene: TRBJ2-7; V gene: TRBV9; CDR3 protein: CASSVGLSYEQYF; CDR3 DNA: TGTGCCAGCAGCGTTGGCCTTTCCTACGAGCAGTACTTC
clone size: few; D gene: .; J gene: TRBJ2-3; V gene: TRBV7-2; CDR3 protein: CASSLLRGPLEAQYF; CDR3 DNA: TGTGCCAGCAGCTTACTACGGGGCCCACTCGAGGCGCAGTATTTT
clone size: .; D gene: .; J gene: TRBJ1-2; V gene: TRBV4-2; CDR3 protein: CASSQEWGARGYTF; CDR3 DNA: TGTGCCAGCAGCCAAGAATGGGGGGCACGGGGCTACACCTTC
clone size: .; D gene: .; J gene: TRBJ2-2; V gene: TRBV27; CDR3 protein: CAGYTGELFF; CDR3 DNA: TGTGCCGGCTACACCGGGGAGCTGTTTTTT
clone size: .; D gene: .; J gene: TRBJ1-3; V gene: TRBV6-4; CDR3 protein: CATRQGNTIYF; CDR3 DNA: TGTGCCACGAGGCAGGGAAACACCATATATTTT
clone size: many; D gene: .; J gene: TRBJ2-5; V gene: TRBV7-2; CDR3 protein: CASSLATGSSGETQYF; CDR3 DNA: TGTGCCAGCAGCTTAGCGACCGGGAGCTCCGGGGAGACCCAGTACTTC
clone size: .; D gene: TRBD1; J gene: TRBJ2-3; V gene: TRBV5-4; CDR3 protein: CASSLGPTGGTDTQYF; CDR3 DNA: TGTGCCAGCAGCTTGGGGCCGACAGGGGGAACAGATACGCAGTATTTT
clone size: many; D gene: .; J gene: TRBJ1-5; V gene: TRBV7-2; CDR3 protein: CASSLGLTLEQPQHF; CDR3 DNA: TGTGCCAGCAGCTTGGGGTTAACTTTAGAACAGCCCCAGCATTTT
clone size: few; D gene: .; J gene: TRBJ2-3; V gene: TRBV4-2; CDR3 protein: CASSLHTLDQIPDTQYF; CDR3 DNA: TGTGCCAGCAGCCTCCACACCCTCGACCAGATCCCAGATACGCAGTATTTT
clone size: .; D gene: TRBD1; J gene: TRBJ1-5; V gene: TRBV12-3/TRBV12-4; CDR3 protein: CASRGQGNGQPQHF; CDR3 DNA: TGTGCCAGCAGGGGACAGGGGAACGGCCAGCCCCAGCATTTT
clone size: few; D gene: .; J gene: TRBJ2-1; V gene: TRBV19; CDR3 protein: CASSMFGAGLIDWIF; CDR3 DNA: TGTGCCAGTAGTATGTTCGGAGCAGGGCTTATCGATTGGATCTTC
clone size: .; D gene: TRBD2; J gene: TRBJ2-1; V gene: TRBV11-3; CDR3 protein: CASSFRSGAFKEQFF; CDR3 DNA: TGTGCCAGCAGCTTCCGTAGCGGGGCCTTCAAGGAGCAGTTCTTC
clone size: once; D gene: TRBD1; J gene: TRBJ2-7; V gene: TRBV27; CDR3 protein: CATQTGTGLNEQYF; CDR3 DNA: TGTGCCACCCAAACAGGGACAGGGCTAAACGAGCAGTACTTC
clone size: .; D gene: TRBD1; J gene: TRBJ1-2; V gene: TRBV7-9; CDR3 protein: CASSSVPGGWNGYTF; CDR3 DNA: TGTGCCAGCAGTAGCGTTCCAGGGGGATGGAATGGCTACACCTTC
clone size: .; D gene: .; J gene: TRBJ2-2; V gene: TRBV19; CDR3 protein: CASSSRVELTGELFF; CDR3 DNA: TGTGCCAGTAGTTCCAGGGTAGAACTGACCGGGGAGCTGTTTTTT
clone size: few; D gene: .; J gene: TRBJ2-3; V gene: TRBV20-1; CDR3 protein: CSAYPQGTDTQYF; CDR3 DNA: TGCAGTGCGTACCCCCAGGGAACAGATACGCAGTATTTT
clone size: .; D gene: .; J gene: TRBJ1-2; V gene: TRBV19; CDR3 protein: CASSTSRGQATYGYTF; CDR3 DNA: TGTGCCAGTAGTACCTCCCGGGGGCAGGCGACCTATGGCTACACCTTC
clone size: .; D gene: TRBD1; J gene: TRBJ1-2; V gene: TRBV19; CDR3 protein: CASSIGDRGYGYTF; CDR3 DNA: TGTGCCAGTAGTATCGGGGACAGAGGCTATGGCTACACCTTC
clone size: .; D gene: .; J gene: TRBJ2-1; V gene: TRBV12-5; CDR3 protein: CASGLIDEQFF; CDR3 DNA: TGTGCTAGTGGTTTGATCGATGAGCAGTTCTTC
clone size: .; D gene: TRBD1; J gene: TRBJ1-4; V gene: TRBV15; CDR3 protein: CATSSLDRADEKLFF; CDR3 DNA: TGTGCCACCAGCTCCTTAGACAGGGCGGATGAAAAACTGTTTTTT
clone size: .; D gene: .; J gene: TRBJ1-2; V gene: TRBV14; CDR3 protein: CASSQDPGRASGYTF; CDR3 DNA: TGTGCCAGCAGCCAAGATCCGGGCAGGGCGAGTGGCTACACCTTC
clone size: .; D gene: .; J gene: TRBJ2-7; V gene: TRBV4-3; CDR3 protein: CASSPFGGSYEQYF; CDR3 DNA: TGCGCCAGCAGTCCTTTTGGGGGGTCCTACGAGCAGTACTTC
clone size: .; D gene: TRBD1; J gene: TRBJ2-7; V gene: TRBV7-8; CDR3 protein: CASSEVDRVYEQYF; CDR3 DNA: TGTGCCAGCAGCGAGGTCGACAGGGTTTACGAGCAGTACTTC
clone size: .; D gene: .; J gene: TRBJ2-3; V gene: TRBV7-9; CDR3 protein: CASSLEGFEDTQYF; CDR3 DNA: TGTGCCAGCAGCTTAGAGGGGTTTGAGGATACGCAGTATTTT
clone size: .; D gene: .; J gene: TRBJ2-7; V gene: TRBV11-2; CDR3 protein: CASSFGVSINEQYF; CDR3 DNA: TGTGCCAGCAGCTTCGGGGTGTCCATAAACGAGCAGTACTTC
clone size: few; D gene: TRBD1; J gene: TRBJ2-3; V gene: TRBV19; CDR3 protein: CASSPGTGGNTQYF; CDR3 DNA: TGTGCCAGTAGTCCCGGGACAGGGGGAAATACGCAGTATTTT
clone size: few; D gene: .; J gene: TRBJ1-1; V gene: TRBV2; CDR3 protein: CASTQRGNTEAFF; CDR3 DNA: TGTGCCAGCACCCAAAGGGGGAACACTGAAGCTTTCTTT
clone size: few; D gene: TRBD2; J gene: TRBJ2-3; V gene: TRBV5-1; CDR3 protein: CASSYGLAGELDTQYF; CDR3 DNA: TGCGCCAGCAGCTATGGACTAGCGGGAGAGTTAGATACGCAGTATTTT
clone size: .; D gene: .; J gene: TRBJ1-2; V gene: TRBV19; CDR3 protein: CASSTPRSGLWGYTF; CDR3 DNA: TGTGCCAGTAGTACTCCCCGGAGCGGACTATGGGGCTACACCTTC
clone size: .; D gene: .; J gene: TRBJ2-3; V gene: TRBV7-6; CDR3 protein: CASQRIVDTQYF; CDR3 DNA: TGTGCCAGCCAGCGCATAGTAGATACGCAGTATTTT